The 5 T cell receptor beta chains below come from one sample, sequenced in a study of beta chain features in type 1 diabetes. Points from the study as a whole: People with Type 1 diabetes carried modestly yet significantly shorter TCRB CDR3s in all four CD4+ subsets.

No antigen has been assigned to these receptors. Expressed TCRB transcripts were sequenced after all isolated RNA was converted to cDNA. Assay used: immunoSEQ multiplex PCR; TCRdb lists only in-frame clones, some missing. Of 300,000 to 400,000 clones in the sample, 8% to 10% were seen once. Sequencing was performed on central memory CD4+ T cells from blood. These receptors were collected from a young man with type 1 diabetes.

The chain links TRBV6-5 to TRBJ1-1; no clear D gene. From germline, CDR1 is MNHEY and CDR2 SVGAGI. Trimming removed 7 bases at V and 7 bases at J, with 13 bases between. The CDR3 is made up of 12 amino acids. This chain's CDR3 is CASTPLRGEAFF. DNA of the CDR3: TGTGCCAGCACCCCCCTACGGGGTGAAGCTTTCTTT.

This clone occurred a few times. The chain is built from TRBV18 and TRBJ2-7, with TRBD1 identical over 12 bases. The CDR3 runs 15 residues. Germline V gene lookup returns CDR1 KGHSH and CDR2 LQKENI. After removal of 4 bases from V and 5 bases from J, the junction contained 6 bases not matched to a gene. The CDR3 reads CASSQYGTGGDEQYF. The CDR3 DNA is TGTGCCAGCTCACAATATGGGACAGGGGGCGACGAGCAGTACTTC.

The V gene is TRBV6-6, the J gene TRBJ2-2; D may correspond to TRBD1 or TRBD2 (5 bases each). This CDR3 contains 15 residues. Germline CDR1 reads MNHNY; CDR2 reads SVGAGI (reference sequence). The V end was cut by 3 bases, the J end by 5 bases, with 13 bases between. The CDR3 DNA sequence: TGTGCCAGCAGTTATGGGGGAATTCTGACCGGGGAGCTGTTTTTT. Translating it yields CASSYGGILTGELFF.

This clone was counted a few times. The chain uses TRBV5-1 and TRBJ2-1, with TRBD2 identical over 8 bases. CDR3 length equals 15 residues. Germline CDR1 is SGHRS and CDR2 is YFSETQ. The V gene end was trimmed by 0 bases and the J gene end by 10 bases; junction bases not matched to a gene: 9. The chain's CDR3 is CASSLAGGGLTEQFF. DNA for the CDR3: TGCGCCAGCAGCTTGGCGGGAGGGGGTTTGACGGAGCAGTTCTTC.

The chain carries TRBV5-1 and TRBJ2-5; no definite D call. V lost 7 bases and J lost 5, with 15 bases in between. The CDR3 is 13 amino acids. The germline gives CDR1 SGHRS, CDR2 YFSETQ. CDR3 nucleotide sequence: TGCGCCAGCGGCCAAGAAATGAGGGAGACCCAGTACTTC. Its translation: CASGQEMRETQYF.